This TCR beta chain emerged from a study of CD8 T cells in ankylosing spondylitis. This clonotype was detected a few times. The antigen is not known. General study findings and limits: Matched synovial fluid from ankylosing spondylitis patients was reported to be enriched for disease-linked clones. Blood of patients with ankylosing spondylitis appeared to be characterized by a TCR beta motif of seven or eight highly homologous variants. As for the disease-linked clones, they showed a CD8+ phenotype and occurred at relatively low frequencies in peripheral blood. Certain motif variants had earlier appeared in reactive arthritis synovial fluid and blood.

The CDR3 is 13 amino acids. V was shortened by 4 bases and J by 10 bases, with 17 bases between the two germline ends. Germline V gene sequence: CDR1 SGHTS, CDR2 YDEGEE. As the method for making TCR beta libraries, quantitative 5'-RACE with molecular barcodes was used. TCRdb passed the 5' RACE reads through MiXCR, listing each CDR3 protein once. This table holds around 540,000 distinct CDR3 sequences, 12% found once. The rearrangement uses TRBV5-8 and TRBJ1-1; weak D call: TRBD1 (5 bases). The sequence was collected from a male donor with ankylosing spondylitis. Sequencing was done on a sample of blood, either unsorted or a sorted T cell fraction (not recorded which). The CDR3 nucleotides read TGTGCCAGCAGCCCTGGAGGCAGGGAGGGAGCTTTCTTT. Translating gives CASSPGGREGAFF.